The clone carrying this TCR beta chain was seen a handful of times. This sample is part of a study of response to subunit inactivated influenza vaccine. The length of the CDR3 is 16 residues. The V segment lost 6 bases and the J segment 7 bases; nucleotides outside the gene matches: 6. TCRdb reanalysed the RT-PCR reads using MiXCR and keeps one entry per CDR3 protein. The table records hundreds of thousands of distinct CDR3 sequences, 15% to 18% of them present only once. The rearrangement joins TRBV12-3 or TRBV12-4 to TRBJ2-2; 15 nucleotides align to TRBD2. Sequences were derived from PBMCs from blood, sampled 12 days after vaccination. This receptor was taken from a man aged 45-60 years who received an inactivated influenza vaccine. The CDR3 nucleotides are TGTGCCAGCAGGACGGGACTAGCGGGGGGCTTCGGGGAGCTGTTTTTT. Translation: CASRTGLAGGFGELFF.